What follows is one TCR beta chain and its context. This record comes from a study of memory CD4+ T cells and cytomegalovirus serostatus. Study background: Donors were healthy Belgian adults, 9 or 10 CMV seropositive and about two dozen seronegative.

The sort gate was single viable CD3+CD4+CD8-CD45RO+ cells for memory CD4+ T cells. CMV serostatus came from serum IgG against pp150, pp28, p38, p52. After thawing, CD4+ T cells were positively selected. With 0 bases removed from V and 1 base from J, the gap between germline ends came to 12 bases. Germline-derived CDR1 and CDR2 are SGHVS and FNYEAQ. The length of the CDR3 is 16 residues. The repertoire was sequenced with immunoSEQ multiplex PCR; TCRdb's copy has only in-frame clones and lacks some. The sample holds about 54,000 clones, roughly 77% seen once. This TCR was sampled from an adult in good health and CMV-seropositive. J is TRBJ2-5 and V is TRBV7-6; D not resolved. Sequencing input: memory CD4+ T cells from blood. In nucleotides, the CDR3 is TGTGCCAGCAGCTTAGCCCTGCGGACGGCCCAAGAGACCCAGTACTTC. This codes for CASSLALRTAQETQYF.